This is a list of T cell receptor beta chains from one sample in a study of OX40 agonist ivuxolimab in advanced cancers. Repertoires were generated with immunoSEQ multiplex PCR, while TCRdb's copy carries only in-frame clones and drops some. Among approximately 25,000 clones listed, approximately 91% were seen once. The source was CD4+ or CD8+ T cells sorted from blood, collected in a trial of the OX40 agonist ivuxolimab. Source of these receptors: an adult with an advanced solid tumor such as melanoma, head and neck, liver or kidney cancer. CDR3s leave out the opening cysteine and the closing phenylalanine or tryptophan. The order of the fields is V gene, J gene, CDR3 protein.

>TRBV6-5|TRBJ2-1
ASSRGTSGRAPPF
>TRBV7-9|TRBJ1-2
ASSFPTGDNYGYT
>TRBV5-1|TRBJ2-5
ASSFSMRETQY
>TRBV9|TRBJ2-1
ASSVAGQGGYNEQF
>TRBV5-1|TRBJ2-2
ASSLGQGNTGELF
>TRBV7-9|TRBJ2-5
ASRRLAVQETQY
>TRBV4-3|TRBJ2-7
ASSQGQGAVDYEQY
>TRBV29-1|TRBJ1-4
SVATGTTGEKLF
>TRBV6-1|TRBJ2-3
GSSGDTQY
>TRBV10-3|TRBJ2-5
AIREGLGQETQY
>TRBV7-3|TRBJ2-3
ASSSSVTGGTDTQY
>TRBV6-5|TRBJ1-6
ASRQQQGTNSPLH
>TRBV2|TRBJ1-5
ASSWRDQPQH
>TRBV6-5|TRBJ1-2
ASSYSMWAGGGYT
>TRBV7-2|TRBJ2-5
ASRSGLYQETQY
>TRBV5-1|TRBJ2-7
ASSLGQALNEQY
>TRBV18|TRBJ1-5
ASSTGYGQPQH
>TRBV6-4|TRBJ1-2
ASSDSPPLCT
>TRBV6-5|TRBJ1-1
ASSYSVRVGGAEAF
>TRBV11-2|TRBJ2-2
ASSLDRGSYTGELF